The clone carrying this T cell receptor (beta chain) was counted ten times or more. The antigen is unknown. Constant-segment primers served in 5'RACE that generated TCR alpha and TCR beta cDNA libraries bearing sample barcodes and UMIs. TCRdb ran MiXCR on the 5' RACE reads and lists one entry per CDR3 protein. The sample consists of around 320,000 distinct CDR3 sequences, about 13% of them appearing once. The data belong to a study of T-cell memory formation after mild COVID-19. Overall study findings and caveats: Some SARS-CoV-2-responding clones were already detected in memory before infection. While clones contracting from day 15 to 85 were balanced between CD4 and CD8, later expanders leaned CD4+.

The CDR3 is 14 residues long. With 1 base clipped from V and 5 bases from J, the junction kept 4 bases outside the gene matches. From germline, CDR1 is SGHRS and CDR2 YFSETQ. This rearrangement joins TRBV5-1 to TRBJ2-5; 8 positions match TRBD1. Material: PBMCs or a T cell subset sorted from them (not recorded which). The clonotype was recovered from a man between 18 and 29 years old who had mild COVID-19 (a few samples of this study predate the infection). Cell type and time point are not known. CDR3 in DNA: TGCGCCAGCAGCTTGCAGGGGGCAGGTGAGACCCAGTACTTC. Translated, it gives CASSLQGAGETQYF.